The 22 T cell receptor beta chains below were found in one sample sequenced in a study of cytomegalovirus exposure and HLA in healthy donors. The PCR contained 60 Vbeta and 13 Jbeta primers. The assay was immunoSEQ multiplex PCR, and TCRdb's table has in-frame clones only and misses some. The table shows more than 100,000 clones, with less than 90% occurring only once. Sequenced material: PBMCs. The receptor source for this set is a man aged 35-49 years in good health and CMV-seronegative.

CDR3 amino acids: CASSLELLAGGRNEQYF. CDR3 nucleotide sequence: TGTGCCAGCAGCTTAGAGCTCCTAGCGGGGGGGCGTAACGAGCAGTACTTC. The chain is built from TRBV11-2 and TRBJ2-7; TRBD2 agrees at 12 bases. Per germline, CDR1 SGHAT and CDR2 FQNNGV. The CDR3 extends over 17 amino acids. The V and J ends lost 0 bases and 5 bases, in that order; junction bases with no gene match: 8.

The gene calls are TRBV9 and TRBJ2-7; a weak D match, TRBD2 (6 bases). Trimming took 0 bases from V and 6 from J, leaving 13 bases between them. Germline lookup yields CDR1 SGDLS and CDR2 YYNGEE. The CDR3 length is 14 residues. In DNA, the CDR3 is TGTGCCAGCAGCGTAGGGGGGGAATGGGGCGAGCAGTACTTC. This codes for CASSVGGEWGEQYF.

To note about this clone: This same CDR3 is encoded by further DNA sequences in the sample. The chain recombines TRBV11-2 with TRBJ2-3; D remains unclear. CDR1 SGHAT and CDR2 FQNNGV come from the germline V gene. The V end lost 5 bases, the J end lost 0 bases, and 12 bases lay between the germline ends. The CDR3 loop spans 15 amino acids. The CDR3 region is CASSPYPTSTDTQYF. CDR3 nucleotides: TGTGCCAGCAGCCCATATCCTACTAGCACAGATACGCAGTATTTT.

CDR3 bases: TGTGCCAGCAGTAGACAGGGCGTCTACAATCAGCCCCAGCATTTT. It yields the protein CASSRQGVYNQPQHF. The gene calls are TRBV6-6 and TRBJ1-5; 7 positions agree with TRBD1. Trimming cost V 5 bases and J 3 bases; bases outside gene matches: 7. The CDR3 length is 15 residues. Germline V lookup: CDR1 MNHNY, CDR2 SVGAGI (reference sequence).

The CDR3 DNA reads as TGTGCCAGCAGACCTGTGCGGGAGTACTATGGCTACACCTTC. Translating gives CASRPVREYYGYTF. The chain has TRBV27 and TRBJ1-2; D not resolved. This CDR3 has 14 residues. The germline CDR1 and CDR2 sequences are MNHEY and SMNVEV (reference sequence). Deletions cut 6 bases from V and 3 bases from J, with 14 bases between.

The chain links TRBV10-3 to TRBJ1-6, with 9 positions matching TRBD1. Germline CDR1 reads ENHRY; CDR2 reads SYGVKD. The CDR3 has 14 amino acids. Losses at the gene ends were 5 bases for V and 9 bases for J; bases not matched to a gene: 5. CDR3 loop: CAISNGTGFSPLHF. CDR3 DNA sequence: TGTGCCATCAGTAACGGGACAGGGTTTTCACCCCTCCACTTT.

The chain couples TRBV21-1 to TRBJ2-7; TRBD2, as called in the table, went unchecked against the DNA. TRBV21-1 is noted as a pseudogene. The CDR3 has 17 amino acids. The CDR3 is CASTGRGCSGASHEQYF. Here the CDR3 DNA reads TGTGCCAGCACCGGCCGGGGATGTAGCGGGGCCTCGCACGAGCAGTACTTC.

In this sample, this clone turned up a few times. The V call is TRBV7-9, the J call TRBJ1-4; a possible D gene is TRBD1 (6 bases). The CDR3 sequence is 13 residues long. Germline CDR1 SEHNR, CDR2 FQNEAQ (reference sequence). Trimming cost V 10 bases and J 6 bases, with 15 bases left between them. The CDR3 sequence is CATREAGDEKLFF. CDR3 nucleotide sequence: TGTGCCACCAGGGAGGCAGGGGATGAAAAACTGTTTTTT.

The V gene is TRBV28, the J gene TRBJ2-7, with 7 bases lining up with TRBD2. Trimming cost V 7 bases and J 1 base; bases outside gene matches: 4. Germline V gene sequence: CDR1 MDHEN, CDR2 SYDVKM. This CDR3 region has 13 residues. The CDR3 DNA is TGTGCCAGCAACGGGGGGTATTCCTACGAGCAGTACTTC. Amino acid sequence: CASNGGYSYEQYF.

The chain couples TRBV21-1 to TRBJ2-7; the table assigns TRBD1, which was not confirmed against the DNA. TRBV21-1 is a documented pseudogene. The CDR3 spans 17 residues. CDR3 nucleotides: TGTGCCAGCAGCAAACCTCCCCCGGACAGGGGAACATACGAGCAGTACTTC. Amino acid sequence: CASSKPPPDRGTYEQYF.

This clone was observed a handful of times. The chain uses TRBV7-9 and TRBJ1-3; 9 nucleotides match TRBD1. This CDR3 is built from 16 residues. Germline assignment: CDR1 SEHNR and CDR2 FQNEAQ (reference sequence). V gave up 2 bases and J gave up 3 bases; unmatched junction bases: 5. CDR3 bases: TGTGCCAGCAGCTTATACGCGGACAGGGGTGGAAACACCATATATTTT. It codes for CASSLYADRGGNTIYF.

The chain recombines TRBV5-1 with TRBJ2-7; possible D gene TRBD2, 6 bases. The CDR3 runs 14 residues. Germline CDR1 reads SGHRS; CDR2 reads YFSETQ. Trimming took 3 bases from V and 4 from J, leaving 14 bases between them. CDR3: CASSSGGRAYEQYF. The CDR3 nucleotides are TGCGCCAGCAGCTCCGGAGGGAGAGCGTACGAGCAGTACTTC.

The chain recombines TRBV7-2 with TRBJ2-3; TRBD2 matches at 13 bases. CDR1 is SGHTA, CDR2 FQGNSA, per germline. The ends lost 2 bases at V and 4 bases at J; junction bases unmatched: 6. This CDR3 has 17 amino acids. In DNA form, the CDR3 reads TGTGCCAGCAGCTTAAATCCTACTAGCGGGGGGGCAGATACGCAGTATTTT. Translating it yields CASSLNPTSGGADTQYF.

For the CDR3, the DNA is TGCAGCGGCGGGGGGCAATCGGGCGAGCAGTACTTC. It translates to CSGGGQSGEQYF. V usage is TRBV29-1 and J usage is TRBJ2-7; 8 bases align to TRBD2. The CDR3 runs to 12 residues. Germline lookup yields CDR1 SQVTM and CDR2 ANQGSEA. With 7 bases clipped from V and 6 bases from J, the junction kept 8 bases outside the gene matches.

The rearrangement joins TRBV29-1 to TRBJ2-1, with TRBD2 identical over 11 bases. Germline CDR1 SQVTM, CDR2 ANQGSEA. J lost 4 bases, V lost 6 bases, and 8 bases had no gene match. The length of the CDR3 is 15 residues. The CDR3, as DNA: TGCAGCGTCGTTGCCGGGACTAGCGGATACAATGAGCAGTTCTTC. This sequence encodes CSVVAGTSGYNEQFF.

This clone showed up just once. Its ends do not fully match the called genes, so a read error is possible. The chain is built from TRBV6-4 and TRBJ1-6; TRBD1 agrees at 8 bases. CDR1 and CDR2 from the germline V gene are MRHNA and SNTAGT. The CDR3 has 15 residues. The CDR3 DNA reads as TGTGCCAGCAGTGCAACGGACAGGGCGAATTCACCCCCCCACTTT. It specifies CASSATDRANSPPHF.

The chain joins TRBV6-5 to TRBJ1-1; TRBD1 is a possible D gene (6 bases). Trimming pared 8 bases from V and 1 base from J, leaving 14 bases between. The CDR3 contains 14 residues. Germline V gene lookup returns CDR1 MNHEY and CDR2 SVGAGI. CDR3 in DNA: TGTGCCAGCGCTCTGGGACACAGGAACACTGAAGCTTTCTTT. Translating it yields CASALGHRNTEAFF.

This clone has a handful of counts. This chain uses TRBV25-1 with TRBJ1-4; possible D gene TRBD1, 6 bases. CDR1 is MGHDK, CDR2 SYGVNS, per germline. V dropped 1 base and J dropped 7 bases, with 13 bases sitting between them. This CDR3 is 15 amino acids long. For the CDR3, the DNA is TGTGCCAGCAGTGAATCGTGGGGGGGCAGTGAAAAACTGTTTTTT. Translation gives CASSESWGGSEKLFF. Based on the CDR3 plus reference TRBV25-1 and TRBJ1-4, the full variable domain is EADIYQTPRYLVIGTGKKITLECSQTMGHDKMYWYQQDPGMELHLIHYSYGVNSTEKGDLSSESTVSRIRTEHFPLTLESARPSHTSQYLCASSESWGGSEKLFFGSGTQLSVL.

This sequence joins TRBV6-1 and TRBJ2-1; TRBD2 matches at 12 bases. V lost 6 bases and J lost 3; bases outside the gene matches: 3. There are 15 residues in the CDR3. CDR1 is MNHNS and CDR2 is SASEGT in the germline V gene. The CDR3: CASSLAGGNYNEQFF. CDR3 sequence (DNA): TGTGCCAGCAGCCTAGCGGGGGGGAACTACAATGAGCAGTTCTTC.

The chain links TRBV5-4 to TRBJ2-5; a weak D match, TRBD1 (5 bases). The CDR3 is 15 residues long. V was clipped by 3 bases and J by 3 bases, with 15 bases between them. Germline V gene sequence: CDR1 SGHNT, CDR2 YYREEE (reference sequence). DNA of the CDR3: TGTGCCAGCAGCTCCGACTGGGCACAGGAAGAGACCCAGTACTTC. Translation: CASSSDWAQEETQYF.

The chain is built from TRBV5-1 and TRBJ2-3, with D uncertain. This CDR3 has 16 amino acids. V lost 1 base, J lost 4 bases, and 16 bases lay in between. CDR1 is SGHRS, CDR2 YFSETQ, per germline. The CDR3 reads CASSLFPTLSADTQYF. The CDR3 DNA follows: TGCGCCAGCAGCTTGTTCCCAACCCTCTCGGCAGATACGCAGTATTTT.

The genes are TRBV11-2 and TRBJ2-3, with 9 positions matching TRBD1. The CDR3 loop spans 15 amino acids. The V and J ends lost 5 bases and 2 bases, in that order; junction bases with no gene match: 5. The V gene's germline CDR1 is SGHAT and CDR2 FQNNGV. In DNA form, the CDR3 reads TGTGCCAGCAGCGTGGGACAGGGACACACAGATACGCAGTATTTT. It yields the protein CASSVGQGHTDTQYF.